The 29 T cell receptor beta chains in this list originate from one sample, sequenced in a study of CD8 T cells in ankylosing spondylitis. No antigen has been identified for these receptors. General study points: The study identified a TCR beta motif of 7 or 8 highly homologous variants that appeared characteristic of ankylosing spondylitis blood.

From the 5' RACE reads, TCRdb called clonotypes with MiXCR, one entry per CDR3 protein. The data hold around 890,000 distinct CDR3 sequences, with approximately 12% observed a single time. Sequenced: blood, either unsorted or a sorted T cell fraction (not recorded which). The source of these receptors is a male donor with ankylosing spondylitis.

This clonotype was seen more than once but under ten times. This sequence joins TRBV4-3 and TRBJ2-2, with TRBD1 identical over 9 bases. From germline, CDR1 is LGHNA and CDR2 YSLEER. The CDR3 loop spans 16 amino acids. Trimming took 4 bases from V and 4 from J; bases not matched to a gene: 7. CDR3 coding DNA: TGCGCCAGCAGCCGTCGACAGGGGGGAGGCACCGGGGAGCTGTTTTTT. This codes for CASSRRQGGGTGELFF.

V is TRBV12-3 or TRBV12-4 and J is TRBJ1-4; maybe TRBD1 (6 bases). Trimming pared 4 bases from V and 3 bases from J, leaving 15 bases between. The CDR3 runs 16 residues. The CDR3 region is CASSWGRPGANEKLFF. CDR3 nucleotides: TGTGCCAGCAGTTGGGGGCGGCCGGGGGCTAATGAAAAACTGTTTTTT.

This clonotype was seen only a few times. The CDR3, as DNA: TGCGCCAGCAGCTCAAGGACAGGTAACGAGCAGTACTTC. This encodes CASSSRTGNEQYF. J is TRBJ2-7 and V is TRBV4-3, with TRBD1 matching 7 bases. This CDR3 spans 13 amino acids. The V segment lost 5 bases and the J segment 5 bases; nucleotides outside the gene matches: 6. Germline values: CDR1 LGHNA, CDR2 YSLEER.

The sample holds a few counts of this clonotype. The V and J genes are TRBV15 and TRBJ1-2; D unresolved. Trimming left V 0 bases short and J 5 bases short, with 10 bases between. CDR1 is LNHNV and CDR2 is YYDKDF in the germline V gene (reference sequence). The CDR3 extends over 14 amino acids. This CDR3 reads CATSRDLAQYGYTF. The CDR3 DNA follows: TGTGCCACCAGCAGAGATTTGGCACAGTATGGCTACACCTTC.

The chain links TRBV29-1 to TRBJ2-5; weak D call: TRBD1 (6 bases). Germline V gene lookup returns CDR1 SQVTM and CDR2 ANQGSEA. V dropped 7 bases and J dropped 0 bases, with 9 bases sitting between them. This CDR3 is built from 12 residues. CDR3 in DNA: TGCAGCGCCGACAGGTACCAAGAGACCCAGTACTTC. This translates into CSADRYQETQYF.

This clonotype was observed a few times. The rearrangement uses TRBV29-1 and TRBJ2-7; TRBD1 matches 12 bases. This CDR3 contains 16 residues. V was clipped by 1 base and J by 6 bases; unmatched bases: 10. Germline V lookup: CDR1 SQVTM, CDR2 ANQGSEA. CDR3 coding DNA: TGCAGCGTTGAAGGGTACCCGGGACAGGGGGCGGGCGAGCAGTACTTC. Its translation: CSVEGYPGQGAGEQYF.

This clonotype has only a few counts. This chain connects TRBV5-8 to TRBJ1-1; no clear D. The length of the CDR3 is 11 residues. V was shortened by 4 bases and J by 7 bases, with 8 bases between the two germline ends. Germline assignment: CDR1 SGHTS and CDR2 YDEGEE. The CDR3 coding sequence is TGTGCCAGCAGCCCGGCGGGTGAAGCTTTCTTT. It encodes CASSPAGEAFF. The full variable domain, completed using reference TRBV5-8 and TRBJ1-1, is EAGVTQSPTHLIKTRGQQATLRCSPISGHTSVYWYQQALGLGLQFLLWYDEGEERNRGNFPPRFSGRQFPNYSSELNVNALELEDSALYLCASSPAGEAFFGQGTRLTVV.

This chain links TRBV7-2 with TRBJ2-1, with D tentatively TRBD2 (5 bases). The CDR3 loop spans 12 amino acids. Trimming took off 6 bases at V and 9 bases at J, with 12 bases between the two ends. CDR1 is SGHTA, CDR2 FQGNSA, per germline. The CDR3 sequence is CASRSSRGEQFF. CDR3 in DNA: TGTGCCAGCAGATCTAGCCGGGGTGAGCAGTTCTTC. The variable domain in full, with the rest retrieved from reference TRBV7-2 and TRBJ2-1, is GAGVSQSPSNKVTEKGKDVELRCDPISGHTALYWYRQSLGQGLEFLIYFQGNSAPDKSGLPSDRFSAERTGGSVSTLTIQRTQQEDSAVYLCASRSSRGEQFFGPGTRLTVL.

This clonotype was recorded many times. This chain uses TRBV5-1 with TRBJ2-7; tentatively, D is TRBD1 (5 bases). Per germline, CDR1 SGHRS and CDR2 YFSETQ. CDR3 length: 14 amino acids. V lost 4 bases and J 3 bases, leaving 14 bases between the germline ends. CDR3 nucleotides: TGCGCCAGCAGCCCAGGACAAGGCCTCTACGAGCAGTACTTC. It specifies CASSPGQGLYEQYF.

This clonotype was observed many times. Written as DNA, the CDR3 is TGCAGTGCCCCTGGTGGCGCTGGTGGCCTAGTCTACGAGCAGTACTTC. This codes for CSAPGGAGGLVYEQYF. The chain couples TRBV20-1 to TRBJ2-7; D remains unclear. Germline V gene lookup returns CDR1 DFQATT and CDR2 SNEGSKA (reference sequence). V gave up 6 bases and J gave up 3 bases, with 24 bases separating them. The CDR3 totals 16 residues.

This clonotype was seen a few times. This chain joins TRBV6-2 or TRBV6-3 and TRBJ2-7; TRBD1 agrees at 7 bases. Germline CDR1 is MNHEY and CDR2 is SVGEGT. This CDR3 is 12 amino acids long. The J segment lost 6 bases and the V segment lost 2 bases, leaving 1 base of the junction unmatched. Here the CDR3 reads CASSYRGPEQYF. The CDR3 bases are TGTGCCAGCAGTTACAGGGGGCCCGAGCAGTACTTC.

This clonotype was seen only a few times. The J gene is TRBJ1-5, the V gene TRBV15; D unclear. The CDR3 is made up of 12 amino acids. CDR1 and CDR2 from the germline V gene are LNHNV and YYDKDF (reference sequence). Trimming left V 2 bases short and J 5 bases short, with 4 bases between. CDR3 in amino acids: CATSRPDQPQHF. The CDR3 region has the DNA TGTGCCACCAGCAGACCAGATCAGCCCCAGCATTTT.

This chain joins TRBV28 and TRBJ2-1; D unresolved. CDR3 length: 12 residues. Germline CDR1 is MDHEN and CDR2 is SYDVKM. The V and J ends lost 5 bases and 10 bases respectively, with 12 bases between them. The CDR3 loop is CASSPPTREQFF. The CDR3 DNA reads TGTGCCAGCAGTCCTCCCACCCGAGAGCAGTTCTTC.

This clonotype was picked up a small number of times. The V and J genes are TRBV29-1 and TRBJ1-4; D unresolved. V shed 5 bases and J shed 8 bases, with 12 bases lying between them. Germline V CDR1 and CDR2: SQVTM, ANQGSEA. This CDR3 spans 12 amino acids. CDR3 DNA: TGCAGCGTTTCAAGCCTAGGAGAAAAACTGTTTTTT. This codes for CSVSSLGEKLFF.

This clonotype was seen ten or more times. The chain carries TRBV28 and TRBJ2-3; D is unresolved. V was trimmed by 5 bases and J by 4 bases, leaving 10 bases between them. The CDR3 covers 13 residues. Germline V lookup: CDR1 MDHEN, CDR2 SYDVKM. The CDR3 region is CASSSEPSDTQYF. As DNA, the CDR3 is TGTGCCAGCAGTAGTGAACCATCAGATACGCAGTATTTT.

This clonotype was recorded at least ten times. The CDR3 sequence is CASRLGGNEQFF. As DNA, the CDR3 is TGTGCCAGCAGATTAGGGGGCAATGAGCAGTTCTTC. The chain couples TRBV5-6 to TRBJ2-1, with D possibly being TRBD1 (6 bases). Trimming cost V 5 bases and J 6 bases, with 9 bases left between them. The germline CDR1 and CDR2 sequences are SGHDT and YYEEEE. The CDR3 loop spans 12 amino acids.

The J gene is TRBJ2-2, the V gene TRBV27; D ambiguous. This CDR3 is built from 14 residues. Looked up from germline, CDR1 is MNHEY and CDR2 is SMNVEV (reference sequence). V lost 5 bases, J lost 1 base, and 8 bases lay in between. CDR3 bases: TGTGCCAGCAGTCGTTACGTGAACACCGGGGAGCTGTTTTTT. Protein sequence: CASSRYVNTGELFF.

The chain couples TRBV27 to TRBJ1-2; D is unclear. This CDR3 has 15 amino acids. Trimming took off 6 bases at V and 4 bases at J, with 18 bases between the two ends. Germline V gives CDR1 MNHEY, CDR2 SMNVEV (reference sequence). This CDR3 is CASRGLTRHLYGYTF. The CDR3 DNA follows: TGTGCCAGCAGGGGTCTTACCCGACACCTCTATGGCTACACCTTC.

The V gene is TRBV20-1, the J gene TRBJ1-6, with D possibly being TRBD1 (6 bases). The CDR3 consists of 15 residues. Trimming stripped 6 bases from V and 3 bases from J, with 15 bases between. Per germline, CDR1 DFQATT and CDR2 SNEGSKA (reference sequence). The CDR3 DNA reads TGCAGTGCGGAGGGGGGACATCACTATAATTCACCCCTCCACTTT. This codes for CSAEGGHHYNSPLHF.

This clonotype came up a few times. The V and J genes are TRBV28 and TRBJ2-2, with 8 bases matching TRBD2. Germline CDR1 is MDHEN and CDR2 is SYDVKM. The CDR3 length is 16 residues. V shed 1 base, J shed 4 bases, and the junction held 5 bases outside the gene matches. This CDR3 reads CASSLSSGSVTGELFF. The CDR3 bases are TGTGCCAGCAGTTTATCAAGCGGGAGCGTCACCGGGGAGCTGTTTTTT.

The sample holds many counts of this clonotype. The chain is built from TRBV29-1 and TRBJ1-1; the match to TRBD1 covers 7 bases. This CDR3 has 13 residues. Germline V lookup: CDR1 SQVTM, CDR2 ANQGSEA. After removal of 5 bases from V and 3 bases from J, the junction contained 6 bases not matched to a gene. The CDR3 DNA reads TGCAGCGTTCACAGGGGCGCTGACACTGAAGCTTTCTTT. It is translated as CSVHRGADTEAFF.

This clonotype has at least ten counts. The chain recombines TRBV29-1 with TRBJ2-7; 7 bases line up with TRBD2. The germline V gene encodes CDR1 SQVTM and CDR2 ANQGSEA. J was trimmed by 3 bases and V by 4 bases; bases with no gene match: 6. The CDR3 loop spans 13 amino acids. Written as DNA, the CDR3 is TGCAGCGTTGGGGGGAGGGCCGGCTACGAGCAGTACTTC. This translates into CSVGGRAGYEQYF.

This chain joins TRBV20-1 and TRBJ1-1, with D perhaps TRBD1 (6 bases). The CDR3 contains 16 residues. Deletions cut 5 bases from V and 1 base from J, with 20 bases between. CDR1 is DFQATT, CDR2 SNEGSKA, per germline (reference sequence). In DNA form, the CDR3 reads TGCAGTGCTGAACTACAGGGTCTCGGCGGGAACACTGAAGCTTTCTTT. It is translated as CSAELQGLGGNTEAFF.

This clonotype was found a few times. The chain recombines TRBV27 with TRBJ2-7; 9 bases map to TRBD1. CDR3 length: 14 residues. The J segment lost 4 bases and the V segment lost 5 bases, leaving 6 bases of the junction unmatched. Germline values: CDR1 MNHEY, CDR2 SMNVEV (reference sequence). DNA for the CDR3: TGTGCCAGCAGTCGCCGACAGGGGGGATACGAGCAGTACTTC. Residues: CASSRRQGGYEQYF.

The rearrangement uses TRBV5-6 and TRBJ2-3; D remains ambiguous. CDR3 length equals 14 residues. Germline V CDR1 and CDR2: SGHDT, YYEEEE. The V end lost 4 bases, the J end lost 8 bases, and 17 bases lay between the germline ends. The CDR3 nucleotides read TGTGCCAGCAGCCCCGGGCTCTTCGGCTGTACGCAGTATTTT. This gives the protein CASSPGLFGCTQYF. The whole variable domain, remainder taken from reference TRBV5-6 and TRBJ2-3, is DAGVTQSPTHLIKTRGQQVTLRCSPKSGHDTVSWYQQALGQGPQFIFQYYEEEERQRGNFPDRFSGHQFPNYSSELNVNALLLGDSALYLCASSPGLFGCTQYFGPGTRLTVL.

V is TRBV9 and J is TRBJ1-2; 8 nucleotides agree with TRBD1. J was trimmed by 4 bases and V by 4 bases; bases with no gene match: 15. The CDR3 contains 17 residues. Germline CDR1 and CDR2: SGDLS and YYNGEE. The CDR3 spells CASSHSVGTGIFYGYTF. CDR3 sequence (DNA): TGTGCCAGCAGCCATTCCGTGGGGACAGGTATCTTCTATGGCTACACCTTC.

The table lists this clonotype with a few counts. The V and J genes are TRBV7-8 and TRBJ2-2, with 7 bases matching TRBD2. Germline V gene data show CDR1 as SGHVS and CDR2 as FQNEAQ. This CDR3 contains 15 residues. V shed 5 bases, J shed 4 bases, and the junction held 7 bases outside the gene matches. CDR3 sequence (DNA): TGTGCCAGCAGCGCCCGGACTAGAATCACCGGGGAGCTGTTTTTT. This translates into CASSARTRITGELFF. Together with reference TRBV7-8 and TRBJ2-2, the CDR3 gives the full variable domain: GAGVSQSPRYKVAKRGQDVALRCDPISGHVSLFWYQQALGQGPEFLTYFQNEAQLDKSGLPSDRFFAERPEGSVSTLKIQRTQQEDSAVYLCASSARTRITGELFFGEGSRLTVL.

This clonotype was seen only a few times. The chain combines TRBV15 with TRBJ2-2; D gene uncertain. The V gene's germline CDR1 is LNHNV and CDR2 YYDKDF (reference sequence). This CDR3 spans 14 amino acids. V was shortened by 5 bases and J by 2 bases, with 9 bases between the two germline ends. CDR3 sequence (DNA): TGTGCCACCAGCCCGGGCCAAAACACCGGGGAGCTGTTTTTT. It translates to CATSPGQNTGELFF.

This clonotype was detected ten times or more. The CDR3 region is CASSWTSPLDTQYF. CDR3 bases: TGTGCCAGCAGCTGGACTAGCCCATTAGATACGCAGTATTTT. The rearrangement links TRBV7-2 to TRBJ2-3, with 8 bases aligning to TRBD2. The V gene's germline CDR1 is SGHTA and CDR2 FQGNSA. J gave up 5 bases and V 4 bases, and 5 bases lay outside the gene matches. The CDR3 is 14 residues long.